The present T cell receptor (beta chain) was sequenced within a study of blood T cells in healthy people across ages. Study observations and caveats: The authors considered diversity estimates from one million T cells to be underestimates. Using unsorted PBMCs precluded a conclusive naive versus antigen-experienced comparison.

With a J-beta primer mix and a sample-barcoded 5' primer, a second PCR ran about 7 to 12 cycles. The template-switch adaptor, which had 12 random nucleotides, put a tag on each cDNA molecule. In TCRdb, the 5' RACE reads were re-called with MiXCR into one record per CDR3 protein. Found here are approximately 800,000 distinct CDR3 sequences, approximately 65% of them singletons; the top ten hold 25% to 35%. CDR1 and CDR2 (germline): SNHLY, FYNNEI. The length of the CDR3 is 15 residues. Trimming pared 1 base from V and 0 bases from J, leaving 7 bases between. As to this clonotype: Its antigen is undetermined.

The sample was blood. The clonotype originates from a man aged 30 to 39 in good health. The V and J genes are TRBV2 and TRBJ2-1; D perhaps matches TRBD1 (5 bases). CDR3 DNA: TGTGCCAGCAGTGAAGAGGGGAACTCCTACAATGAGCAGTTCTTC. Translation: CASSEEGNSYNEQFF.